Listed here is a single T cell receptor (beta chain). The CDR3 sequence is 16 residues long. Per the germline V gene, CDR1 is MNHNY and CDR2 is SVGAGI (reference sequence). V dropped 7 bases and J dropped 1; count of bases not matched to a gene: 10. The data are from a study of blood T cell repertoires in COVID-19. In the study overall: The cDNA or gDNA used as material had been derived from T cells, B-cell-depleted T cells, or PBMCs.

Per the original methods: Estimates of nucleated cell counts were drawn from the amplification of reference gene primers. The repertoire was sequenced with immunoSEQ multiplex PCR; TCRdb's copy has only in-frame clones and lacks some. V and J calls and clone size are as listed in that table; D and trimming were resolved from the DNA. The data hold 25,000 to 40,000 clones, with approximately 83% observed a single time. The sequenced sample consisted of peripheral blood. The chain combines TRBV6-6 with TRBJ2-1; 7 positions agree with TRBD2. This sequence was found in a woman aged 60-75 years with active COVID-19. CDR3 in amino acids: CASIETGGVSYNEQFF. The CDR3 DNA sequence: TGTGCCAGCATCGAAACGGGGGGAGTATCCTACAATGAGCAGTTCTTC.